This TCR beta chain was documented in a study of regulatory T cells in long-lasting Graves disease. Whole-study context: Persistent Graves' disease meant over 5 years of antithyroid drugs with positive TSH receptor antibodies. General observations from the study: Peripheral blood was the sole material, not thyroid tissue. Persistent patients shared more public clonotypes (approximately 2,900) than new patients (under 1,000).

Trimming removed 6 bases at V and 5 bases at J, with 8 bases between. The CDR3 spans 12 residues. Germline-derived CDR1 and CDR2 are SGHAT and FQNNGV. Time point of the sample: persistent/refractory GD, antithyroid drugs over 5 years with positive TRAb. The TCR library was prepared using RNA isolated from PBMCs. Investigators report Graves' disease was diagnosed under American Thyroid Association guidelines. The authors built TCR beta libraries using iRepertoire HTBI primers and Arm-PCR of CDR3 regions. TCRdb itself ran the multiplex PCR reads through MiXCR, one entry per CDR3 protein. The profile shows approximately 380,000 distinct CDR3 sequences, about a fifth of them singletons. On this clonotype: Its specificity is unknown.

The material was peripheral blood mononuclear cells (PBMCs), obtained when the disease was refractory, from a patient treated with antithyroid drugs. V and J are TRBV11-2 and TRBJ2-1; the D is unclear. The sequence derives from a female donor with Graves disease. Here the CDR3 reads CASSLGNNEQFF. The CDR3 DNA follows: TGTGCCAGCAGTTTGGGGAACAATGAGCAGTTCTTC.